This paragraph covers one TCR beta chain sequence. Libraries were prepared by immunoSEQ multiplex PCR; TCRdb keeps only in-frame clonotypes and omits some of them. The sample holds 100,000 or so clones, 80% to 95% seen once. CDR3 length equals 15 residues. J lost 5 bases, V lost 6 bases, and 9 bases had no gene match. The V gene's germline CDR1 is SGHTA and CDR2 FQGNSA. The data originate from a study of blood T cell repertoires in COVID-19. Study-level information: Sample material is recorded as cDNA or gDNA derived from T cells, B-cell-depleted T cells, or PBMCs.

This receptor was taken from a man aged 70 or older with acute or convalescent COVID-19. The chain couples TRBV7-2 to TRBJ2-3; the match to TRBD1 covers 9 bases. Sequencing was carried out using peripheral blood. This chain's CDR3 is CASRTWDRVIDTQYF. CDR3 DNA: TGTGCCAGCAGGACTTGGGACAGGGTGATAGATACGCAGTATTTT. Full variable domain (remainder filled in from reference TRBV7-2 and TRBJ2-3): GAGVSQSPSNKVTEKGKDVELRCDPISGHTALYWYRQSLGQGLEFLIYFQGNSAPDKSGLPSDRFSAERTGGSVSTLTIQRTQQEDSAVYLCASRTWDRVIDTQYFGPGTRLTVL.